These T cell receptor beta chains were read from a single sample in a study of CD8+CD57+ T cells in acquired aplastic anemia. TCRdb fed the reads into MiXCR, producing one record per CDR3 protein. This table holds about 130,000 distinct CDR3 sequences, 48% found once. Sequencing was done on a sample of sorted CD4+, CD8+, or CD8+CD57+ T cells (not recorded which) from PBMCs. These receptors were obtained from a human donor in good health, serving as a control. Each CDR3 is given with its conserved first and last residue. A D gene is named only where the DNA matches it firmly. Where a row states a size, it is once, few, many or the class of an expanded clone; other rows omit it.

v_gene: TRBV28
d_gene: TRBD2
abundance: .
j_gene: TRBJ2-7
CDR3aa: CASRMPGLHYEQYF
CDR3nt: TGTGCCAGCAGAATGCCGGGACTACACTACGAGCAGTACTTC

v_gene: TRBV9
d_gene: TRBD2
abundance: few
j_gene: TRBJ2-1
CDR3aa: CASSVSGLAGGPDEQFF
CDR3nt: TGTGCCAGCAGCGTGTCCGGACTAGCGGGGGGGCCTGATGAGCAGTTCTTC

v_gene: TRBV11-2
d_gene: TRBD2
abundance: few
j_gene: TRBJ2-5
CDR3aa: CASSPRGLAGGFGVQYF
CDR3nt: TGTGCCAGCAGCCCAAGGGGACTAGCGGGGGGTTTTGGTGTCCAGTACTTC

v_gene: TRBV19
d_gene: .
abundance: many
j_gene: TRBJ1-2
CDR3aa: CASSEGSSNYGYTF
CDR3nt: TGTGCCAGTAGCGAAGGGAGCTCTAACTATGGCTACACCTTC

v_gene: TRBV12-3/TRBV12-4
d_gene: .
abundance: many
j_gene: TRBJ1-1
CDR3aa: CASSLLGGTEAFF
CDR3nt: TGTGCCAGCAGTTTACTTGGGGGCACTGAAGCTTTCTTT

v_gene: TRBV25-1
d_gene: .
abundance: .
j_gene: TRBJ2-3
CDR3aa: CASRRGGQTDTQYF
CDR3nt: TGTGCCAGCCGCAGGGGGGGGCAGACAGATACGCAGTATTTT

v_gene: TRBV12-3/TRBV12-4
d_gene: TRBD1
abundance: .
j_gene: TRBJ2-3
CDR3aa: CASSLQGRKDTQYF
CDR3nt: TGTGCCAGCAGCTTACAGGGGCGCAAGGATACGCAGTATTTT

v_gene: TRBV24-1
d_gene: TRBD1
abundance: .
j_gene: TRBJ2-5
CDR3aa: CATSDARDRGRETQYF
CDR3nt: TGTGCCACCAGTGACGCTAGGGACAGGGGCCGAGAGACCCAGTACTTC

v_gene: TRBV5-1
d_gene: .
abundance: many
j_gene: TRBJ2-2
CDR3aa: CASSLAIAGTGELFF
CDR3nt: TGCGCCAGCAGCCTGGCGATTGCGGGAACCGGGGAGCTGTTTTTT

v_gene: TRBV25-1
d_gene: .
abundance: .
j_gene: TRBJ1-2
CDR3aa: CASSERGGVNYGYTF
CDR3nt: TGTGCCAGCAGTGAACGCGGAGGGGTGAACTATGGCTACACCTTC

v_gene: TRBV20-1
d_gene: .
abundance: many
j_gene: TRBJ2-5
CDR3aa: CSARVTYQETQYF
CDR3nt: TGCAGTGCTAGAGTTACGTACCAAGAGACCCAGTACTTC

v_gene: TRBV19
d_gene: .
abundance: .
j_gene: TRBJ2-1
CDR3aa: CASSIDIGVGEQFF
CDR3nt: TGTGCCAGTAGTATAGATATTGGTGTGGGTGAGCAGTTCTTC

v_gene: TRBV10-3
d_gene: .
abundance: once
j_gene: TRBJ1-5
CDR3aa: CAISETRTDVSNQPQHF
CDR3nt: TGTGCCATCAGTGAAACCCGGACGGATGTTAGCAATCAGCCCCAGCATTTT

v_gene: TRBV2
d_gene: TRBD2
abundance: .
j_gene: TRBJ2-5
CDR3aa: CASGLAGGEETQYF
CDR3nt: TGTGCCAGTGGACTAGCGGGGGGGGAAGAGACCCAGTACTTC

v_gene: TRBV9
d_gene: .
abundance: many
j_gene: TRBJ1-3
CDR3aa: CASSVQSGLDGNTIYF
CDR3nt: TGTGCCAGCAGCGTGCAATCAGGACTGGACGGAAACACCATATATTTT

v_gene: TRBV7-3
d_gene: .
abundance: .
j_gene: TRBJ2-2
CDR3aa: CTSSQANTGELFF
CDR3nt: TGTACCAGCAGCCAAGCAAACACCGGGGAGCTGTTTTTT

v_gene: TRBV29-1
d_gene: .
abundance: .
j_gene: TRBJ2-1
CDR3aa: CSVCTVSSYNEPFF
CDR3nt: TGCAGCGTTTGTACTGTAAGCTCCTACAATGAGCCGTTCTTC

v_gene: TRBV15
d_gene: .
abundance: few
j_gene: TRBJ2-5
CDR3aa: CATSRDNRGAETQYF
CDR3nt: TGTGCCACCAGCAGAGATAACCGGGGGGCTGAGACCCAGTACTTC

v_gene: TRBV29-1
d_gene: .
abundance: few
j_gene: TRBJ1-3
CDR3aa: CSVGEGSGNTIYF
CDR3nt: TGCAGCGTTGGTGAGGGGTCTGGAAACACCATATATTTT

v_gene: TRBV29-1
d_gene: TRBD1
abundance: many
j_gene: TRBJ1-2
CDR3aa: CSVKTGDGYTF
CDR3nt: TGCAGCGTTAAGACAGGGGACGGCTACACCTTC

v_gene: TRBV4-3
d_gene: TRBD2
abundance: .
j_gene: TRBJ2-7
CDR3aa: CASSQGLAGGLTSYEQYF
CDR3nt: TGCGCCAGCAGCCAAGGGCTAGCGGGGGGGCTTACCTCCTACGAGCAGTACTTC

v_gene: TRBV5-1
d_gene: .
abundance: many
j_gene: TRBJ2-3
CDR3aa: CASHNIGGPTDTQYF
CDR3nt: TGCGCCAGCCACAATATCGGGGGGCCCACAGATACGCAGTATTTT

v_gene: TRBV15
d_gene: TRBD2
abundance: .
j_gene: TRBJ2-3
CDR3aa: CATSRDRQGGMDTQYF
CDR3nt: TGTGCCACCAGCAGAGATCGGCAGGGAGGGATGGATACGCAGTATTTT

v_gene: TRBV19
d_gene: .
abundance: .
j_gene: TRBJ1-5
CDR3aa: CASSAETANNQPQHF
CDR3nt: TGTGCCAGTAGTGCCGAGACGGCTAACAATCAGCCCCAGCATTTT

v_gene: TRBV9
d_gene: TRBD1
abundance: .
j_gene: TRBJ1-6
CDR3aa: CASSQGQGASPLHF
CDR3nt: TGTGCCAGCAGCCAGGGACAGGGGGCTTCACCCCTCCACTTT

v_gene: TRBV7-6
d_gene: TRBD1
abundance: many
j_gene: TRBJ2-7
CDR3aa: CASSSATGPYEQYF
CDR3nt: TGTGCCAGCAGCTCCGCGACAGGGCCCTACGAGCAGTACTTC

v_gene: TRBV4-3
d_gene: TRBD1
abundance: many
j_gene: TRBJ2-6
CDR3aa: CASSLYGTGGSGANVLTF
CDR3nt: TGCGCCAGCAGTCTCTACGGGACAGGGGGTTCTGGGGCCAACGTCCTGACTTTC

v_gene: TRBV5-4
d_gene: .
abundance: many
j_gene: TRBJ2-7
CDR3aa: CASSLYGTSYEQYF
CDR3nt: TGTGCCAGCAGCTTGTACGGGACATCATACGAGCAGTACTTC

v_gene: TRBV7-2
d_gene: TRBD2
abundance: many
j_gene: TRBJ2-1
CDR3aa: CASNTRLAGVWYEQFF
CDR3nt: TGTGCCAGCAACACGAGACTAGCGGGGGTTTGGTATGAGCAGTTCTTC

v_gene: TRBV15
d_gene: TRBD2
abundance: few
j_gene: TRBJ2-7
CDR3aa: CATRKRGAYEQYF
CDR3nt: TGTGCCACCAGGAAGCGGGGGGCCTACGAGCAGTACTTC

v_gene: TRBV6-1
d_gene: .
abundance: .
j_gene: TRBJ1-2
CDR3aa: CASGRDASLYGYTF
CDR3nt: TGTGCCAGCGGTAGAGACGCGAGTCTCTATGGCTACACCTTC

v_gene: TRBV10-3
d_gene: .
abundance: .
j_gene: TRBJ2-3
CDR3aa: CAISDIQSTSTDTQYF
CDR3nt: TGTGCCATCAGTGATATTCAGTCAACGAGCACAGATACGCAGTATTTT

v_gene: TRBV7-9
d_gene: .
abundance: many
j_gene: TRBJ2-3
CDR3aa: CASSFGQGTTISTDTQYF
CDR3nt: TGTGCCAGCAGCTTCGGGCAGGGGACTACAATTAGCACAGATACGCAGTATTTT

v_gene: TRBV19
d_gene: .
abundance: .
j_gene: TRBJ1-2
CDR3aa: CASSTGPQGTHYGYTF
CDR3nt: TGCGCCAGTAGTACAGGGCCACAGGGTACTCACTATGGCTACACCTTC

v_gene: TRBV3-1
d_gene: TRBD2
abundance: few
j_gene: TRBJ2-1
CDR3aa: CASSQDWRGGDEQFF
CDR3nt: TGTGCCAGCAGCCAAGATTGGCGGGGGGGGGATGAGCAGTTCTTC

v_gene: TRBV7-3
d_gene: TRBD1
abundance: .
j_gene: TRBJ1-1
CDR3aa: CASSSRGLGTGGNTEAFF
CDR3nt: TGTGCCAGCAGCTCAAGGGGACTCGGGACAGGGGGCAACACTGAAGCTTTCTTT

v_gene: TRBV20-1
d_gene: .
abundance: many
j_gene: TRBJ2-1
CDR3aa: CSARDSVGPSYNEQFF
CDR3nt: TGCAGTGCTAGAGATAGTGTGGGGCCCAGCTACAATGAGCAGTTCTTC

v_gene: TRBV30
d_gene: TRBD1
abundance: .
j_gene: TRBJ2-5
CDR3aa: CAWGADRGKTQYF
CDR3nt: TGTGCCTGGGGAGCCGACAGGGGCAAGACCCAGTACTTC

v_gene: TRBV28
d_gene: TRBD2
abundance: once
j_gene: TRBJ2-5
CDR3aa: CASSLGLSRGAGETQYF
CDR3nt: TGTGCCAGCAGTTTGGGACTCTCGCGGGGGGCCGGAGAGACCCAGTACTTC

v_gene: TRBV5-1
d_gene: .
abundance: many
j_gene: TRBJ1-6
CDR3aa: CASSISWGWDSPLHF
CDR3nt: TGCGCCAGCAGCATTTCGTGGGGGTGGGATTCACCCCTCCACTTT

v_gene: TRBV11-2
d_gene: .
abundance: many
j_gene: TRBJ2-1
CDR3aa: CASSSGQAFLRDEQFF
CDR3nt: TGTGCCAGCAGCTCAGGGCAGGCCTTTCTCCGGGATGAGCAGTTCTTC

v_gene: TRBV20-1
d_gene: .
abundance: .
j_gene: TRBJ1-6
CDR3aa: CSASNRVGDSPLHF
CDR3nt: TGCAGTGCTTCCAACAGGGTCGGGGATTCACCCCTCCACTTT

v_gene: TRBV19
d_gene: TRBD1
abundance: many
j_gene: TRBJ1-5
CDR3aa: CASTPDRRSPQPQHF
CDR3nt: TGTGCCAGTACCCCGGACAGGCGGTCACCTCAGCCCCAGCATTTT

v_gene: TRBV20-1
d_gene: TRBD2
abundance: .
j_gene: TRBJ2-1
CDR3aa: CSASAGGTYNEQFF
CDR3nt: TGCAGTGCCAGTGCGGGGGGGACCTACAATGAGCAGTTCTTC

v_gene: TRBV15
d_gene: .
abundance: once
j_gene: TRBJ2-7
CDR3aa: CATSRDRGFEQYF
CDR3nt: TGTGCCACCAGCAGAGATCGGGGATTCGAGCAGTACTTC

v_gene: TRBV7-6
d_gene: .
abundance: many
j_gene: TRBJ1-1
CDR3aa: CASSLESLGTEAFF
CDR3nt: TGTGCCAGCAGCTTAGAGTCCTTAGGGACTGAAGCTTTCTTT

v_gene: TRBV6-1
d_gene: .
abundance: .
j_gene: TRBJ1-2
CDR3aa: CASYTGYGYTF
CDR3nt: TGTGCCAGCTACACGGGCTATGGCTACACCTTC

v_gene: TRBV20-1
d_gene: TRBD1
abundance: many
j_gene: TRBJ2-1
CDR3aa: CSARDARTGLNEQFF
CDR3nt: TGCAGTGCTAGAGATGCCCGGACAGGGTTGAATGAGCAGTTCTTC

v_gene: TRBV20-1
d_gene: .
abundance: many
j_gene: TRBJ2-4
CDR3aa: CSARDPREKNIQYF
CDR3nt: TGCAGTGCTAGAGATCCGCGAGAGAAAAACATTCAGTACTTC

v_gene: TRBV3-1
d_gene: TRBD1
abundance: many
j_gene: TRBJ2-7
CDR3aa: CASSQEGTGCYEQYF
CDR3nt: TGTGCCAGCAGCCAAGAAGGGACAGGGTGCTACGAGCAGTACTTC

v_gene: TRBV6-5
d_gene: TRBD1
abundance: .
j_gene: TRBJ1-2
CDR3aa: CASSYSDRGNYGYTF
CDR3nt: TGTGCCAGCAGTTACTCGGACAGGGGAAACTATGGCTACACCTTC

v_gene: TRBV6-5
d_gene: TRBD1
abundance: many
j_gene: TRBJ2-5
CDR3aa: CATAPRTGAETQYF
CDR3nt: TGTGCCACCGCCCCGAGGACAGGGGCAGAGACCCAGTACTTC

v_gene: TRBV24-1
d_gene: .
abundance: .
j_gene: TRBJ2-1
CDR3aa: CATTSFDNEQFF
CDR3nt: TGTGCCACCACAAGCTTTGACAATGAGCAGTTCTTC

v_gene: TRBV2
d_gene: .
abundance: .
j_gene: TRBJ1-4
CDR3aa: CASSVEKLFF
CDR3nt: TGTGCCAGCAGTGTGGAAAAACTGTTTTTT

v_gene: TRBV2
d_gene: .
abundance: .
j_gene: TRBJ2-7
CDR3aa: CASSSPPDSAYEQYF
CDR3nt: TGTGCCAGCAGTTCACCACCCGACTCAGCCTACGAGCAGTACTTC

v_gene: TRBV29-1
d_gene: TRBD1
abundance: many
j_gene: TRBJ1-2
CDR3aa: CSVAKRGTGKESGHTF
CDR3nt: TGCAGCGTTGCCAAACGAGGGACAGGGAAGGAGAGTGGCCACACCTTC

v_gene: TRBV9
d_gene: .
abundance: many
j_gene: TRBJ2-3
CDR3aa: CASSVAPGALGTQYF
CDR3nt: TGTGCCAGCAGCGTAGCTCCAGGGGCTCTGGGTACGCAGTATTTT